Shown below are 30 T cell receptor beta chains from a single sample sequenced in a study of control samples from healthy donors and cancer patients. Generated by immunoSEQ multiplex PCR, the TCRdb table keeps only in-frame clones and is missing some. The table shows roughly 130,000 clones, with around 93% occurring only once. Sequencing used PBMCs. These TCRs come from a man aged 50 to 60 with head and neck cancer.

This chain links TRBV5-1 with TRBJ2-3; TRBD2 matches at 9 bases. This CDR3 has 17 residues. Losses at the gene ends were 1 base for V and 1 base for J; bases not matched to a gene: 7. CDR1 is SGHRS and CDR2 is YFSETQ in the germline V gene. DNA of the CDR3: TGCGCCAGCAGCTTGAGGCGTAGCGGGGGCCGCACAGATACGCAGTATTTT. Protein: CASSLRRSGGRTDTQYF.

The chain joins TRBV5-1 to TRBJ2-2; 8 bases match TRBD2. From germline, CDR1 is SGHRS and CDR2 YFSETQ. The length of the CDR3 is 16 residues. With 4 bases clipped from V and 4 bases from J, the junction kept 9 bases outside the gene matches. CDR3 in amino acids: CASSRRRGGGTGELFF. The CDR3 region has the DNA TGCGCCAGCAGCCGGAGACGGGGGGGCGGCACCGGGGAGCTGTTTTTT.

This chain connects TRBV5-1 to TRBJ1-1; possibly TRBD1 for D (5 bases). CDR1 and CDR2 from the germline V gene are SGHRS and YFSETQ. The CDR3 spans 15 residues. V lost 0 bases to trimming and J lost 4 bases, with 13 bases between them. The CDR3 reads CASSLDQAGGTEAFF. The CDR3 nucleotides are TGCGCCAGCAGCTTGGACCAGGCGGGGGGCACTGAAGCTTTCTTT.

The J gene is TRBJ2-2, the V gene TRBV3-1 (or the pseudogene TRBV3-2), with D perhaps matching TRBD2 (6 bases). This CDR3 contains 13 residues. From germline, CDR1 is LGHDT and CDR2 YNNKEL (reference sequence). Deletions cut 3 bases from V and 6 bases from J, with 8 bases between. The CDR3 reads CASSHAGSGELFF. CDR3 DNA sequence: TGTGCCAGCAGCCACGCGGGGTCCGGGGAGCTGTTTTTT.

The CDR3: CATSDFEGAGSGDEQFF. The CDR3 DNA is TGTGCCACCAGTGATTTCGAGGGGGCGGGCAGTGGAGATGAGCAGTTCTTC. The gene calls are TRBV24-1 and TRBJ2-1, with 7 positions matching TRBD1. The CDR3 length is 17 residues. V lost 1 base and J lost 8; bases outside the gene matches: 13. The germline CDR1 and CDR2 sequences are KGHDR and SFDVKD.

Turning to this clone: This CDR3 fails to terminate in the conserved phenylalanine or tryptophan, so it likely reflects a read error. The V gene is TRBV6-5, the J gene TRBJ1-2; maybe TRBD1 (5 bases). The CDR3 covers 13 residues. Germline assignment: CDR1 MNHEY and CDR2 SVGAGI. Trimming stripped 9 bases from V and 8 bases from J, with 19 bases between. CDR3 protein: CASRQPPYLGYTL. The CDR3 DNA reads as TGTGCCAGTAGACAGCCTCCGTATTTGGGCTACACCCTC.

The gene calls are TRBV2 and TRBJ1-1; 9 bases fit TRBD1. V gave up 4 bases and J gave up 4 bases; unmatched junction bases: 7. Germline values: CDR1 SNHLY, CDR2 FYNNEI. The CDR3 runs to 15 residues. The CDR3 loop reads CASSAEQGASTEAFF. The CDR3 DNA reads TGTGCCAGCAGTGCCGAACAGGGGGCGAGCACTGAAGCTTTCTTT.

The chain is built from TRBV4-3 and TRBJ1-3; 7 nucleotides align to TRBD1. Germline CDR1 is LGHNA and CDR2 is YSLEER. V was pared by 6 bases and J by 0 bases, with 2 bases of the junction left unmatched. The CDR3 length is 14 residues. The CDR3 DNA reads TGCGCCAGCAGTTCAGGGGGCTCTGGAAACACCATATATTTT. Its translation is CASSSGGSGNTIYF.

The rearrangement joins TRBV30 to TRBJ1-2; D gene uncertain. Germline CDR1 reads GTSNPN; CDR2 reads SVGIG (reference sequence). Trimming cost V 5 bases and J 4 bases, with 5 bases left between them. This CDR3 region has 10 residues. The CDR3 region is CAWPLYGYTF. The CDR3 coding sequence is TGTGCCTGGCCCCTCTATGGCTACACCTTC.

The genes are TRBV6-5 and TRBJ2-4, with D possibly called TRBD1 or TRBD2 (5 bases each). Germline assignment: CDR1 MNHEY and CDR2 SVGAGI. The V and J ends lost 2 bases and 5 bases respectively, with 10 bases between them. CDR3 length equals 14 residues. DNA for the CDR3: TGTGCCAGCAGTTACCTGAGGGGCCAAAACATTCAGTACTTC. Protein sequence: CASSYLRGQNIQYF.

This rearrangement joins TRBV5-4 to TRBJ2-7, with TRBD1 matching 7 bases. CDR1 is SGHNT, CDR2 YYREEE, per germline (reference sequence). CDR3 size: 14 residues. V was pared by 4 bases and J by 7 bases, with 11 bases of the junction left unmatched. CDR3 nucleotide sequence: TGTGCCAGCAGCCAATTCGACAGGGTGAAAGAGCAGTACTTC. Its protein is CASSQFDRVKEQYF. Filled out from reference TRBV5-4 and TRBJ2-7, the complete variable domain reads ETGVTQSPTHLIKTRGQQVTLRCSSQSGHNTVSWYQQALGQGPQFIFQYYREEENGRGNFPPRFSGLQFPNYSSELNVNALELDDSALYLCASSQFDRVKEQYFGPGTRLTVT.

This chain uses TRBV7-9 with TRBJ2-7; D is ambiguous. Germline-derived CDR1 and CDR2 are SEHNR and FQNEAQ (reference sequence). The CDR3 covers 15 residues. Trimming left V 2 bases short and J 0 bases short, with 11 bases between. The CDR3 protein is CASSLIELSSYEQYF. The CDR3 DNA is TGTGCCAGCAGCTTAATAGAGTTAAGCTCCTACGAGCAGTACTTC.

CDR3 amino acids: CASSLAGRNEQFF. CDR3 DNA sequence: TGTGCCAGCAGCTTAGCCGGGCGCAATGAGCAGTTCTTC. The chain employs TRBV11-2 and TRBJ2-1; D is unresolved. Trimming took off 1 base at V and 6 bases at J, with 7 bases between the two ends. CDR3 length equals 13 residues. CDR1 and CDR2 (germline): SGHAT, FQNNGV.

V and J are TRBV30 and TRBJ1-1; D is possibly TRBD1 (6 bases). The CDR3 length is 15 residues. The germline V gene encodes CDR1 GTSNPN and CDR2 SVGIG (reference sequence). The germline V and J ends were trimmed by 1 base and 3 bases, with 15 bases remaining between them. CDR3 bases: TGTGCCTGGAGTGCCACAGGGCTATGGGACACTGAAGCTTTCTTT. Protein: CAWSATGLWDTEAFF.

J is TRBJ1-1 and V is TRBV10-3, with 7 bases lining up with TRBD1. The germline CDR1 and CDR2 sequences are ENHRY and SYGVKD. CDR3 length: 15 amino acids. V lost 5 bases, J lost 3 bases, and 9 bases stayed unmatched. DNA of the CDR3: TGTGCCATCAGTTCCCGACAGGGATCGGACACTGAAGCTTTCTTT. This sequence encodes CAISSRQGSDTEAFF.

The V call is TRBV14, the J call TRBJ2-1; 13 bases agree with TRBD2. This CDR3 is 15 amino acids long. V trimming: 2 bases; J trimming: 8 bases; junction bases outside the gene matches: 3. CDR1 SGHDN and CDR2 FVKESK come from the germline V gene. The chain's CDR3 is CASSQKLAGGYEQFF. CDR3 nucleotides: TGTGCCAGCAGCCAAAAACTAGCGGGGGGGTATGAGCAGTTCTTC. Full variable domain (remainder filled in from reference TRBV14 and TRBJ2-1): EAGVTQFPSHSVIEKGQTVTLRCDPISGHDNLYWYRRVMGKEIKFLLHFVKESKQDESGMPNNRFLAERTGGTYSTLKVQPAELEDSGVYFCASSQKLAGGYEQFFGPGTRLTVL.

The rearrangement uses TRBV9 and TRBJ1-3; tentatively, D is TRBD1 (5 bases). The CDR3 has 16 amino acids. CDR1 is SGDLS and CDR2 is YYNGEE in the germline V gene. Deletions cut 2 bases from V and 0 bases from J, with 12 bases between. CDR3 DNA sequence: TGTGCCAGCAGCGTTACCCAGGGAACCTCTGGAAACACCATATATTTT. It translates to CASSVTQGTSGNTIYF. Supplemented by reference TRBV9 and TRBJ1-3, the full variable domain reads DSGVTQTPKHLITATGQRVTLRCSPRSGDLSVYWYQQSLDQGLQFLIQYYNGEERAKGNILERFSAQQFPDLHSELNLSSLELGDSALYFCASSVTQGTSGNTIYFGEGSWLTVV.

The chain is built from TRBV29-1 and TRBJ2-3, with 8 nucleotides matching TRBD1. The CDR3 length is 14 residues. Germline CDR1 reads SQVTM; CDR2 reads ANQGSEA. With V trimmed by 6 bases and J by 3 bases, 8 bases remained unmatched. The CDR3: CSVAGQVKTDTQYF. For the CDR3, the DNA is TGCAGCGTGGCGGGACAGGTGAAAACAGATACGCAGTATTTT.

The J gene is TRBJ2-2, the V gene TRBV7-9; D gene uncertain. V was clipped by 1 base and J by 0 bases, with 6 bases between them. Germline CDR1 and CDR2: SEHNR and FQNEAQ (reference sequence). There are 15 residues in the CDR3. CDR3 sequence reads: CASSLGQTNTGELFF. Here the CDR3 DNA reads TGTGCCAGCAGCTTAGGCCAGACGAACACCGGGGAGCTGTTTTTT.

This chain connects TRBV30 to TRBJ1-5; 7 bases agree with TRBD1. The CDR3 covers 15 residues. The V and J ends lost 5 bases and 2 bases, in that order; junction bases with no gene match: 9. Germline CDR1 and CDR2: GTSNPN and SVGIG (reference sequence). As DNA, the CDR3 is TGTGCCTGGGCCAGTCACAGGGGCGGCAATCAGCCCCAGCATTTT. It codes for CAWASHRGGNQPQHF. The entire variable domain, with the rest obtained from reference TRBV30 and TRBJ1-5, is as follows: SQTIHQWPATLVQPVGSPLSLECTVEGTSNPNLYWYRQAAGRGLQLLFYSVGIGQISSEVPQNLSASRPQDRQFILSSKKLLLSDSGFYLCAWASHRGGNQPQHFGDGTRLSIL.

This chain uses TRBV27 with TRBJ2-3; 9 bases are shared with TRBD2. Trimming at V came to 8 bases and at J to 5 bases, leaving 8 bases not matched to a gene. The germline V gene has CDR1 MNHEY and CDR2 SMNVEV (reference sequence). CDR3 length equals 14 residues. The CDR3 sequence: CASRGGASLDTQYF. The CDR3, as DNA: TGTGCCAGCCGCGGGGGGGCTAGCTTAGATACGCAGTATTTT.

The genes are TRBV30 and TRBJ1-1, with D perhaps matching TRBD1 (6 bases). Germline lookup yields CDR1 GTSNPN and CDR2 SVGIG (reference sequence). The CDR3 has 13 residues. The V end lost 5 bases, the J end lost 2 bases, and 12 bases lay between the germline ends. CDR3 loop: CAWGRGANTEAFF. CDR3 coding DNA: TGTGCCTGGGGGAGGGGGGCTAACACTGAAGCTTTCTTT.

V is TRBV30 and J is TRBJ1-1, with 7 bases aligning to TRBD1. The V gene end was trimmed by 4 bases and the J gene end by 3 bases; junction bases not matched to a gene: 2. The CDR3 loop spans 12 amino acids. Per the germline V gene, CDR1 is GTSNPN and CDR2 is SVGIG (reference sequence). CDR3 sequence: CAWKGGYTEAFF. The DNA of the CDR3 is TGTGCCTGGAAAGGGGGCTACACTGAAGCTTTCTTT.

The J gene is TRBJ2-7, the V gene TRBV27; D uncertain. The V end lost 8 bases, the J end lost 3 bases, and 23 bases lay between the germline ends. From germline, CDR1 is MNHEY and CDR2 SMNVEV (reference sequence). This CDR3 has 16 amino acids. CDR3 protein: CASLPQWTHSFYEQYF. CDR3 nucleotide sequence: TGTGCCAGCTTGCCCCAATGGACCCATTCTTTCTACGAGCAGTACTTC.

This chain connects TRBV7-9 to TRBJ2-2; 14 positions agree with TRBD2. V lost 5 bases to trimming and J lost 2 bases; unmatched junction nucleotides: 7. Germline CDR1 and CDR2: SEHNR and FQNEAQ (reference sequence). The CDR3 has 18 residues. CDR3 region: CASSPPGLAGGNTGELFF. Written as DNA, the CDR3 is TGTGCCAGCAGCCCGCCTGGACTAGCGGGGGGAAACACCGGGGAGCTGTTTTTT.

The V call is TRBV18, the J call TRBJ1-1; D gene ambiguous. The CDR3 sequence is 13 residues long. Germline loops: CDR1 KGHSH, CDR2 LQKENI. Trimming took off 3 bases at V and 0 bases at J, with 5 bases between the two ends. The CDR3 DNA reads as TGTGCCAGCTCACCCATAGTGAACACTGAAGCTTTCTTT. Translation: CASSPIVNTEAFF.

CDR3 region: CASSYSGSLNQPQHF. The CDR3 nucleotides read TGTGCCAGCAGTTACTCGGGCAGCCTTAATCAGCCCCAGCATTTT. The chain uses TRBV6-5 and TRBJ1-5; D unresolved. V was shortened by 0 bases and J by 4 bases, with 10 bases between the two germline ends. CDR1 and CDR2 from the germline V gene are MNHEY and SVGAGI. CDR3 length equals 15 residues.

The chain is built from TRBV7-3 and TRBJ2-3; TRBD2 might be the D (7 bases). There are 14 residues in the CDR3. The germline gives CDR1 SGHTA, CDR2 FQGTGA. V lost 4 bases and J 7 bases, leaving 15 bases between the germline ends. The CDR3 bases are TGTGCCAGCAGCTCTCTAGGGGGGGCTAATACGCAGTATTTT. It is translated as CASSSLGGANTQYF.

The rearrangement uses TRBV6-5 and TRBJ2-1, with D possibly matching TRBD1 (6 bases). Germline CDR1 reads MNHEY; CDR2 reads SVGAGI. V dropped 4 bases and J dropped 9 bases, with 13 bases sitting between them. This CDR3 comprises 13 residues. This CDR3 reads CASSSYTGSEQFF. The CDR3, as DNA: TGTGCCAGCAGTTCCTATACAGGGTCTGAGCAGTTCTTC.

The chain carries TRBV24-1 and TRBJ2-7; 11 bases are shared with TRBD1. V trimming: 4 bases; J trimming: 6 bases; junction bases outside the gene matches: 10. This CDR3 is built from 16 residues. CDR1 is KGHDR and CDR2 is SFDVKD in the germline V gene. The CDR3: CATSDPDRGQWGEQYF. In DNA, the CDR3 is TGTGCCACCAGTGACCCGGACAGGGGGCAGTGGGGCGAGCAGTACTTC.